The present TCR beta chain was sequenced within a study of Graves' ophthalmopathy and Graves' hyperthyroidism. Across the study: Sampling took place at initial diagnosis, with peripheral blood obtained before any treatment.

Beta-chain TCR CDR3 regions were amplified from RNA transcripts. First-round RT-PCR relied on HTBI primers, and a second-round multiplex PCR came next. TCRdb re-called the multiplex PCR reads through MiXCR, storing one row per CDR3 protein. The table has 660,000 or so distinct CDR3 sequences, about two fifths seen once. CAS ≥3, NOSPECS ≥4, moderate-to-severe activity and duration under 3 months marked donors with ophthalmopathy. The PBMCs used were ones drawn from less than 12 ml of fresh peripheral blood. The receptor was isolated from an adult man with Graves' ophthalmopathy. The sample taken for sequencing was peripheral blood.

This CDR3 reads CASSLGDSFYGYTF. The CDR3 region has the DNA TGTGCCAGCAGCTTAGGGGACAGCTTTTATGGCTACACCTTC. The chain carries TRBV7-9 and TRBJ1-2, with 7 bases matching TRBD1. Germline loops: CDR1 SEHNR, CDR2 FQNEAQ (reference sequence). V was clipped by 1 base and J by 5 bases; unmatched bases: 4. The CDR3 has 14 amino acids.